The rows below give T cell receptor beta chains drawn from one sample of a study of T cell repertoires in cytomegalovirus infection. TCRdb recomputed calls from the reads with MiXCR, one row per CDR3 protein. The sample lists some 600,000 distinct CDR3 sequences, approximately 24% occurring once. The sample taken for sequencing was CD8+ T cells from PBMCs. Receptors originate from a human donor in good health (CMV status not recorded). Some clones in this sample may be carry-over from other donors' samples. CDR3s include the opening cysteine and the closing phenylalanine or tryptophan.

v_gene	len	CDR3aa
TRBV10-3	15	CAISESGRTPETQYF
TRBV28	16	CASSLFAGGRADTQYF
TRBV6-1	15	CASSFHRGSGEKLFF
TRBV28	14	CASIKVATNEKLFF
TRBV24-1	15	CATSEGGNWNTEAFF
TRBV11-2	17	CASSLTSGGANTGELFF
TRBV4-2	13	CASSPVGNTEAFF
TRBV28	17	CASSFVTTGIWDSPLHF
TRBV28	15	CASSLPFLIQETQYF
TRBV25-1	14	CASSRRRAKETQYF
TRBV7-9	14	CASSRKGVNNEQFF
TRBV3-1	14	CASSQAGDNYGYTF
TRBV29-1	13	CSVEDGDNHEQYF
TRBV7-8	13	CASSWRAGNTIYF
TRBV15	14	CATSSKRGNTEAFF
TRBV12-5	14	CASGLDRGNQPQHF
TRBV12-3/TRBV12-4	16	CASSPGTSGFSDTQYF
TRBV20-1	16	CSARRAGGANTGELFF